These 12 T cell receptor beta chains share one sample of origin, sequenced in a study of cytomegalovirus exposure and HLA in healthy donors (dated by TCRdb to 2016 to 2017). Libraries were built with the immunoSEQ multiplex PCR assay. For the multiplex PCR, a mixture combining 60 forward primers for TCR Vbeta segments and 13 reverse primers for TCR Jbeta segments was used. Sourced from immuneACCESS, this table was stored by TCRdb with only in-frame sequences that have V and J called. A share of the clones is absent; for the studies checked, an unresolved V gene accounts for under half, and the remainder has no known explanation. The sample contains approximately 160,000 clones, roughly 87% of them found a single time. The ten largest clones capture about 1.6% of the sample. The sample was PBMCs. The receptors originated from a girl under 18 in good health and CMV-seropositive.

The gene calls are TRBV6-6 and TRBJ2-7; 7 nucleotides align to TRBD1. The CDR3 is 16 amino acids. V was pared by 4 bases and J by 4 bases, with 13 bases of the junction left unmatched. Germline V gene lookup returns CDR1 MNHNY and CDR2 SVGAGI (reference sequence). The DNA for the CDR3 is TGTGCCAGCAGTTCCGTCGTCCGGGACAGAGCTTACGAGCAGTACTTC. It is translated as CASSSVVRDRAYEQYF.

This chain uses TRBV18 with TRBJ2-7, with 11 bases identical to TRBD1. The germline gives CDR1 KGHSH, CDR2 LQKENI. V was clipped by 6 bases and J by 3 bases; unmatched bases: 10. The CDR3 contains 16 residues. The CDR3 region has the DNA TGTGCCAGCTCTCCGGTAGGACAGGGGGCCGGCTACGAGCAGTACTTC. It yields the protein CASSPVGQGAGYEQYF.

Here the CDR3 DNA reads TGTGCCAGCAGCCAAGGAATTGCGAGGGCCACCGGGGAGCTGTTTTTT. Encoded protein: CASSQGIARATGELFF. The chain uses TRBV14 and TRBJ2-2; D might be TRBD2 (5 bases). The germline CDR1 and CDR2 sequences are SGHDN and FVKESK. The CDR3 runs to 16 residues. V was cut by 1 base and J by 4 bases, with 13 bases left in between.

The chain combines TRBV7-3 with TRBJ1-2; TRBD1 is a possible D gene (5 bases). Trimming shortened V by 2 bases and J by 5 bases, and 6 bases separated the two germline ends. Germline V CDR1 and CDR2: SGHTA, FQGTGA. The CDR3 sequence is 12 residues long. The CDR3 spells CASSLGGYGYTF. DNA for the CDR3: TGTGCCAGCAGCTTAGGGGGGTATGGCTACACCTTC.

V and J are TRBV7-9 and TRBJ1-2; D ambiguous. This CDR3 spans 11 amino acids. With 1 base removed from V and 8 bases from J, the gap between germline ends came to 5 bases. The V gene's germline CDR1 is SEHNR and CDR2 FQNEAQ (reference sequence). CDR3 in DNA: TGTGCCAGCAGCTTAGACCGGGGCTACACCTTC. Translation gives CASSLDRGYTF.

The genes are TRBV27 and TRBJ2-7, with 8 bases lining up with TRBD1. V was pared by 2 bases and J by 6 bases, with 12 bases of the junction left unmatched. CDR1 is MNHEY, CDR2 SMNVEV, per germline (reference sequence). The CDR3 extends over 16 amino acids. CDR3 loop: CASSLLSRTGLGEQYF. The DNA of the CDR3 is TGTGCCAGCAGTTTACTTTCGCGGACAGGGTTGGGCGAGCAGTACTTC.

This sequence joins TRBV6-5 and TRBJ2-5; 8 nucleotides match TRBD2. Per the germline V gene, CDR1 is MNHEY and CDR2 is SVGAGI. This CDR3 spans 16 amino acids. With V trimmed by 4 bases and J by 4 bases, 11 bases remained unmatched. The CDR3 DNA sequence: TGTGCCAGCAGTTGGGCCGGGACTAGAGGGCGAGAGACCCAGTACTTC. Protein sequence: CASSWAGTRGRETQYF.

The chain links TRBV6-5 to TRBJ1-1; 9 bases are shared with TRBD1. CDR3 size: 15 residues. Germline CDR1 is MNHEY and CDR2 is SVGAGI. The V and J ends lost 8 bases and 3 bases, in that order; junction bases with no gene match: 10. CDR3 DNA: TGTGCCAGCGGGACAGGGCCCAGGGTGGACACTGAAGCTTTCTTT. It is translated as CASGTGPRVDTEAFF.

The rearrangement uses TRBV29-1 and TRBJ2-1, with D possibly TRBD1 on 5 matching bases. Germline V CDR1 and CDR2: SQVTM, ANQGSEA. The CDR3 consists of 13 residues. V lost 8 bases and J lost 8, with 19 bases in between. The CDR3 reads CSSLAGNGDEQFF. The CDR3 nucleotides are TGCAGCTCACTCGCAGGGAATGGTGATGAGCAGTTCTTC.

CDR3 sequence reads: CASSGGWAGQRPLHF. CDR3 nucleotide sequence: TGTGCCAGCAGTGGAGGTTGGGCGGGGCAGCGGCCCCTCCACTTT. The chain carries TRBV27 and TRBJ1-6; tentative D call: TRBD1 (5 bases). In germline, CDR1 is MNHEY, CDR2 SMNVEV (reference sequence). The CDR3 spans 15 residues. The ends were cut back, 5 bases at V and 13 bases at J, with 21 bases in the middle.

V usage is TRBV25-1 and J usage is TRBJ2-5; tentative D call: TRBD2 (5 bases). Trimming left V 0 bases short and J 5 bases short, with 13 bases between. The CDR3 has 15 amino acids. Germline V CDR1 and CDR2: MGHDK, SYGVNS. The CDR3 DNA reads TGTGCCAGCAGTGAATATAATACGGGGAAGGAGACCCAGTACTTC. This gives the protein CASSEYNTGKETQYF.

The V and J genes are TRBV19 and TRBJ2-1, with 9 bases identical to TRBD1. The V and J ends lost 5 bases and 0 bases, in that order; junction bases with no gene match: 2. This CDR3 has 15 amino acids. CDR1 is LNHDA, CDR2 SQIVND, per germline (reference sequence). This chain's CDR3 is CASSATGGSYNEQFF. The CDR3 nucleotides read TGTGCCAGTAGTGCGACAGGGGGCTCCTACAATGAGCAGTTCTTC.